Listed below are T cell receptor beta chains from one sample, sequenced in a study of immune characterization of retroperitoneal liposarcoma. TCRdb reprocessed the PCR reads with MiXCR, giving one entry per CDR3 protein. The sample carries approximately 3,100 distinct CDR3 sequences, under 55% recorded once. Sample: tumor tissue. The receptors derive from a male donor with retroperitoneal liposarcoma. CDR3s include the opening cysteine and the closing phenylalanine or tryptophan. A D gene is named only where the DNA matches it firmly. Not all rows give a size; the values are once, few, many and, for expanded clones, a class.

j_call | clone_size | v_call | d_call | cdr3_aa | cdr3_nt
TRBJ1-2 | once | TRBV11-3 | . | CASSAGMGYGYTF | TGTGCCAGCAGCGCCGGGATGGGCTATGGCTACACCTTC
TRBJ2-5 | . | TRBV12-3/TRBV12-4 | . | CASRRTDQETQYF | TGTGCCAGCAGAAGGACAGACCAAGAGACCCAGTACTTC
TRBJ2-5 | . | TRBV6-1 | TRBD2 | CASSTLAGSQETQYF | TGTGCCAGCAGTACCCTAGCGGGGTCCCAAGAGACCCAGTACTTC
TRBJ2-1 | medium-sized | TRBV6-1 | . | CASSFQGGSSYNEQFF | TGTGCCAGCAGTTTCCAGGGTGGCAGCTCCTACAATGAGCAGTTCTTC
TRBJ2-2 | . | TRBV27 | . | CASSLVVWPTGELFF | TGTGCCAGCAGTTTAGTAGTCTGGCCGACCGGGGAGCTGTTTTTT
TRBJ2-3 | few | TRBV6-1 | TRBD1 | CASSEAPGQGADTQYF | TGTGCCAGCAGTGAAGCGCCGGGACAGGGGGCAGATACGCAGTATTTT
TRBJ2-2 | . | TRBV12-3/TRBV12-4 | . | CASSLGRESGELFF | TGTGCCAGCTCCTTGGGCAGGGAATCCGGGGAGCTGTTTTTT
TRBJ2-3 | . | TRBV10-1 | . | CASTGGTITDTQYF | TGCGCCAGCACCGGCGGGACCATCACAGATACGCAGTATTTT
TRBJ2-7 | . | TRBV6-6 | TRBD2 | CASSPLEGLAAYEQYF | TGTGCCAGCAGTCCCCTGGAGGGGCTAGCGGCCTACGAGCAGTACTTC
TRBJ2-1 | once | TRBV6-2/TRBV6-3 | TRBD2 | CASSPRSGTSGIYNEQFF | TGTGCCAGCAGTCCCCGGTCGGGGACTAGCGGGATATACAATGAGCAGTTCTTC
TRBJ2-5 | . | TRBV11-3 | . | CASSSPGWGETQYF | TGTGCCAGCAGCTCCCCCGGCTGGGGAGAGACCCAGTACTTC
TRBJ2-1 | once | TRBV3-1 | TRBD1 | CASSLGQGRGEQFF | TGTGCCAGCAGCCTCGGACAGGGAAGGGGCGAGCAGTTCTTC
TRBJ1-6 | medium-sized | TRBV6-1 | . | CASSEDEAYNSPLHF | TGTGCCAGCAGTGAAGACGAAGCGTATAATTCACCCCTCCACTTT
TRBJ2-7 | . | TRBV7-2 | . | CASSLAPTSYEQYF | TGTGCCAGCAGCTTAGCGCCGACCTCCTACGAGCAGTACTTC
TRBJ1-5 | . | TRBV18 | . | CASSAQDTSNQPQHF | TGTGCCAGCTCCGCACAGGACACTAGCAATCAGCCCCAGCATTTT
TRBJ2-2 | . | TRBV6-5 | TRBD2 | CASSYTSGGAEELFF | TGTGCCAGCAGTTACACTAGCGGGGGGGCCGAGGAGCTGTTTTTT
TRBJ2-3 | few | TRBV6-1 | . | CASSEFGGEALYVTNTQYF | TGTGCCAGCAGTGAATTTGGGGGAGAGGCTTTATACGTTACTAATACGCAGTATTTT
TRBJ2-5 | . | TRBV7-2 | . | CASSLVVKETQYF | TGTGCCAGCAGCCTAGTAGTGAAAGAGACCCAGTACTTC
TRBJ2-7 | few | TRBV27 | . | CASSSPSGLSYEQYF | TGTGCCAGCAGTTCCCCGAGCGGACTCTCCTACGAGCAGTACTTC
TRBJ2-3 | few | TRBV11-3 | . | CASSSPRGGAADTQYF | TGTGCCAGCAGCTCCCCCCGTGGGGGGGCGGCAGATACGCAGTATTTT
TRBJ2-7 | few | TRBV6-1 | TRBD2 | CASSPQGSGRDEQYF | TGTGCCAGCAGCCCCCAGGGTAGCGGGAGAGACGAGCAGTACTTC
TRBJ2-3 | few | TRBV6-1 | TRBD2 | CASSGTSGGADTQYF | TGTGCCAGCAGTGGGACTAGCGGGGGGGCAGATACGCAGTATTTT
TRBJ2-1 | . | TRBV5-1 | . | CASSFNPGLNEQFF | TGCGCCAGCAGCTTTAACCCGGGTCTCAATGAGCAGTTCTTC
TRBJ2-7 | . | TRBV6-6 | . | CASSPGLRDHEQYF | TGTGCCAGCAGTCCGGGACTCCGGGACCACGAGCAGTACTTC
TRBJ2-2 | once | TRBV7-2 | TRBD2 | CASSLEGLGAGELFF | TGTGCCAGCAGCTTAGAAGGACTAGGGGCCGGGGAGCTGTTTTTT
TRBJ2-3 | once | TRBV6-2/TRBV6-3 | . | CASSWRLGTDTQYF | TGTGCCAGCAGTTGGAGACTGGGCACAGATACGCAGTATTTT
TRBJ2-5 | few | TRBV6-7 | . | CASSYKRTDKRTQYF | TGTGCCAGCAGTTACAAACGGACAGACAAGAGGACCCAGTACTTC
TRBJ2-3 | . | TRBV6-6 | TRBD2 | CASSWGPLGGAGADTQYF | TGTGCCAGCAGTTGGGGTCCACTCGGGGGGGCCGGGGCAGATACGCAGTATTTT
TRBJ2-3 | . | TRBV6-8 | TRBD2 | CASELSGGISDTQYF | TGTGCCAGCGAACTTAGCGGGGGGATTTCAGATACGCAGTATTTT
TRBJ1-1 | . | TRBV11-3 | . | CASSFDWNTEAFF | TGTGCCAGCAGCTTCGATTGGAACACTGAAGCTTTCTTT
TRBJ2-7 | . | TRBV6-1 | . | CASYGPNSYEQYF | TGTGCCTCCTACGGGCCCAACTCCTACGAGCAGTACTTC
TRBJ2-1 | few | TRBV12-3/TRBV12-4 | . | CASRSAPGTSPYNEQFF | TGTGCCAGCAGATCCGCCCCGGGGACCTCCCCGTACAATGAGCAGTTCTTC
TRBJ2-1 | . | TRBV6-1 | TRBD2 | CASSYGGRGEQFF | TGTGCCAGCAGCTACGGCGGGAGGGGTGAGCAGTTCTTC
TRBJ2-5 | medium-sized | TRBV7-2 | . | CASSSYNEQYF | TGTGCCAGCAGCTCGTATAATGAGCAGTACTTC
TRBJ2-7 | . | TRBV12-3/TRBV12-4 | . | CASSVGPQGGEQYF | TGTGCCAGCAGTGTGGGCCCTCAGGGGGGCGAGCAGTACTTC
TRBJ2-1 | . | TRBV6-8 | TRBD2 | CASSYSTGRATRNEQFF | TGTGCCAGCAGTTACTCGACCGGGAGGGCCACAAGAAATGAGCAGTTCTTC
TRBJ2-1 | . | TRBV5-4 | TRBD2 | CASSFTAGGVGEQFF | TGTGCCAGCAGCTTTACAGCGGGAGGGGTGGGTGAGCAGTTCTTC
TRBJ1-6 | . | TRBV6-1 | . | CASSGTRGNSPLHF | TGTGCCAGCAGTGGGACAAGGGGAAATTCACCCCTCCACTTT
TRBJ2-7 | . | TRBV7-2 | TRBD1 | CASSRRQGPYEQYF | TGTGCCAGCAGCCGCAGACAGGGCCCCTACGAGCAGTACTTC
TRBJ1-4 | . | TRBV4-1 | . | CASSQGVGVEKLFF | TGCGCCAGCAGCCAGGGGGTGGGGGTTGAAAAACTGTTTTTT